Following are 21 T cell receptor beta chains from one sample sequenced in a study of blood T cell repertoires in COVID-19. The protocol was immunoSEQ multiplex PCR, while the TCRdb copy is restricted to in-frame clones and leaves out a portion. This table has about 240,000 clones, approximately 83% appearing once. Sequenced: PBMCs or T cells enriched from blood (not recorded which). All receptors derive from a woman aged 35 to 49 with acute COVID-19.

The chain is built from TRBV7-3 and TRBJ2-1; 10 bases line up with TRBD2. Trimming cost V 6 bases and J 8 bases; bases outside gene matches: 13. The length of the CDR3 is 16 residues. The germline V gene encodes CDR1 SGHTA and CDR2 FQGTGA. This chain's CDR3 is CASSTVAAGGGHEQFF. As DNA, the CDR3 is TGTGCCAGCAGTACTGTGGCAGCGGGAGGGGGCCATGAGCAGTTCTTC. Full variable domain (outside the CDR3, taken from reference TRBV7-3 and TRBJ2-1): GAGVSQTPSNKVTEKGKYVELRCDPISGHTALYWYRQSLGQGPEFLIYFQGTGAADDSGLPNDRFFAVRPEGSVSTLKIQRTERGDSAVYLCASSTVAAGGGHEQFFGPGTRLTVL.

The chain's CDR3 is CATSTKSRTSTETQYF. The CDR3 DNA reads as TGTGCCACCAGCACAAAATCCAGGACTAGTACGGAGACCCAGTACTTC. The J gene is TRBJ2-5, the V gene TRBV15, with TRBD2 matching over 7 bases. Germline V gives CDR1 LNHNV, CDR2 YYDKDF (reference sequence). V lost 4 bases to trimming and J lost 5 bases; unmatched junction nucleotides: 13. The CDR3 is 16 residues long.

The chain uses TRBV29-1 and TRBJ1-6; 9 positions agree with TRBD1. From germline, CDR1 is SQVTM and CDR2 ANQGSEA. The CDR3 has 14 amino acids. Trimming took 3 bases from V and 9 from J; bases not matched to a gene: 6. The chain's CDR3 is CSVDWDRVFSPLHF. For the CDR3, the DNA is TGCAGCGTTGACTGGGACAGGGTGTTTTCACCCCTCCACTTT.

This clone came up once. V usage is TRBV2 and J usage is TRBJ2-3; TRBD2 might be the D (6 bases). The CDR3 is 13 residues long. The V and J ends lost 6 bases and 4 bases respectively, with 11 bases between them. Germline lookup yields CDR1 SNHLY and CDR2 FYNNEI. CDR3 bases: TGTGCCAGCAGCCCTAGGGAGGCAGATACGCAGTATTTT. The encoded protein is CASSPREADTQYF.

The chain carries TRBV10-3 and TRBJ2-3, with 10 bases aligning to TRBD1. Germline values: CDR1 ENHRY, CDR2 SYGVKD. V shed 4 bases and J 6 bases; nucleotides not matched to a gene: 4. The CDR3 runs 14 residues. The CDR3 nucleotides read TGTGCCATCAGTGGACAGGGGGCGTTGGATACGCAGTATTTT. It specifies CAISGQGALDTQYF.

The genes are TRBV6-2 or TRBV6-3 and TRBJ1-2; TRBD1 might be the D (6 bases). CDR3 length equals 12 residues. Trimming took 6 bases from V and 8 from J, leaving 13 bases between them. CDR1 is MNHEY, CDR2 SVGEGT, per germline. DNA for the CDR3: TGTGCCAGCAGCCGGACAGCTGGGGGCTACACCTTC. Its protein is CASSRTAGGYTF.

CDR3 residues: CASSLGQTNEKLFF. The CDR3 nucleotides read TGTGCCAGCAGTTTAGGACAAACTAATGAAAAACTGTTTTTT. V usage is TRBV28 and J usage is TRBJ1-4, with a possible D match to TRBD1 (5 bases). Per germline, CDR1 MDHEN and CDR2 SYDVKM. The CDR3 has 14 amino acids. V dropped 2 bases and J dropped 1 base, with 5 bases sitting between them.

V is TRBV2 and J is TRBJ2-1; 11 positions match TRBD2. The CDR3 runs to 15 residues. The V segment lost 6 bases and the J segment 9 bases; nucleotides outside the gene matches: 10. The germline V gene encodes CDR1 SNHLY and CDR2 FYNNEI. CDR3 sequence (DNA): TGTGCCAGCAGACCACTAGCGGGAGTGGTGGGTGAGCAGTTCTTC. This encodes CASRPLAGVVGEQFF.

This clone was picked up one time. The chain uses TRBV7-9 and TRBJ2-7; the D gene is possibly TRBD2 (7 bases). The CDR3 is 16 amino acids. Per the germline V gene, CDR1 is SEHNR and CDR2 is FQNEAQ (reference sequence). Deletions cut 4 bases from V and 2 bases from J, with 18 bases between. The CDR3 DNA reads TGTGCCAGCAGCTCTTTGAGGAGGGGGGGAACCTACGAGCAGTACTTC. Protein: CASSSLRRGGTYEQYF.

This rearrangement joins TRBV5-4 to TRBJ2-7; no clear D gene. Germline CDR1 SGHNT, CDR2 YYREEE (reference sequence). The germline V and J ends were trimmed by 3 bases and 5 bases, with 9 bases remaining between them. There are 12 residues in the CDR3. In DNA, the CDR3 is TGTGCCAGCAGCTCCTACCCTGACGAGCAGTACTTC. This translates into CASSSYPDEQYF.

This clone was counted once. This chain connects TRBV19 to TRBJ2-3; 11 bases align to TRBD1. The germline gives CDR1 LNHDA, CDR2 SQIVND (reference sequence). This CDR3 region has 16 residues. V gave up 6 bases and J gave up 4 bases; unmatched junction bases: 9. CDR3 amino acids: CASSNRDRGGPDTQYF. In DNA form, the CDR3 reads TGTGCCAGTAGCAACCGGGACAGGGGGGGTCCAGATACGCAGTATTTT.

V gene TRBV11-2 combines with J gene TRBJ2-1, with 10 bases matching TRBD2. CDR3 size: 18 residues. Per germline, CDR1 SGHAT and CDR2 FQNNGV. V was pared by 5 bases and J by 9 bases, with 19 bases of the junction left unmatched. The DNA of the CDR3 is TGTGCCAGCAGCCCCACCTACCCGGGGACTAGCGTATGGGGTGAGCAGTTCTTC. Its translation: CASSPTYPGTSVWGEQFF.

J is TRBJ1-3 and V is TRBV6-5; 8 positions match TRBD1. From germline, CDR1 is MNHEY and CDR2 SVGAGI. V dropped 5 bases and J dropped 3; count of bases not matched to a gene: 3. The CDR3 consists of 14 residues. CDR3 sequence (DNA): TGTGCCAGCAGTCCGGACAGGGATGGAAACACCATATATTTT. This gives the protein CASSPDRDGNTIYF.

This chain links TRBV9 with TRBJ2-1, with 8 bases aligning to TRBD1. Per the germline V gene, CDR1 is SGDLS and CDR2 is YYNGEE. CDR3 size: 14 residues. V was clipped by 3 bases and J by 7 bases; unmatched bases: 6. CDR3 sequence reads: CASSEGQVGNEQFF. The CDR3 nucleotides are TGTGCCAGCAGCGAGGGACAGGTCGGGAATGAGCAGTTCTTC. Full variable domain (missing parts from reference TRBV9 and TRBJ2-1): DSGVTQTPKHLITATGQRVTLRCSPRSGDLSVYWYQQSLDQGLQFLIQYYNGEERAKGNILERFSAQQFPDLHSELNLSSLELGDSALYFCASSEGQVGNEQFFGPGTRLTVL.

The CDR3 region is CASSPPGELYEQYF. The CDR3 coding sequence is TGTGCCAGCAGTCCCCCAGGGGAACTGTACGAGCAGTACTTC. This chain links TRBV6-5 with TRBJ2-7, with D perhaps TRBD1 (6 bases). V shed 5 bases and J shed 4 bases, with 15 bases lying between them. CDR1 is MNHEY and CDR2 is SVGAGI in the germline V gene. This CDR3 is built from 14 residues.

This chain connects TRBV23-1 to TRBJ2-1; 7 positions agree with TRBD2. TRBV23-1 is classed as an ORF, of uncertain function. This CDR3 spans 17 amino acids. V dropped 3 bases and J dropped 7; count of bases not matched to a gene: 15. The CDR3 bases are TGCGCCAGCAGTCATCCAGGAGCTAGCGGAGAGGGGAATGAGCAGTTCTTC. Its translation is CASSHPGASGEGNEQFF.

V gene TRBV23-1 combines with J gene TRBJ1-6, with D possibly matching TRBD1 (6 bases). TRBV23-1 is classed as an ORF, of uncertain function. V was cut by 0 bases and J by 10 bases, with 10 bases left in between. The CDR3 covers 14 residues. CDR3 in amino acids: CASSQSGGRSPLHF. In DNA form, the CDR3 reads TGCGCCAGCAGTCAATCAGGGGGTCGGTCACCCCTCCACTTT.

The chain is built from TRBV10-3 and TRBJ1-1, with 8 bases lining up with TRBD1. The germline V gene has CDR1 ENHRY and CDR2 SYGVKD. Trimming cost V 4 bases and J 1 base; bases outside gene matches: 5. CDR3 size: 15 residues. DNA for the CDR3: TGTGCCATCAGTGGGGGGACAGGAGAGAACACTGAAGCTTTCTTT. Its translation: CAISGGTGENTEAFF.

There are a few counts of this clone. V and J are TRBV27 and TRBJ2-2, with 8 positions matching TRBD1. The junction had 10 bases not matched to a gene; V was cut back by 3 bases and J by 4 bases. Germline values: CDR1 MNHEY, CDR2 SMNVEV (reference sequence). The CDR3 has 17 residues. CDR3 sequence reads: CASSFRSSGGGTGELFF. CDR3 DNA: TGTGCCAGCAGTTTCCGCTCCTCAGGGGGCGGCACCGGGGAGCTGTTTTTT.

The CDR3 reads CASSLTRGPYEQYF. As DNA, the CDR3 is TGCGCCAGCAGCTTGACGCGGGGCCCCTACGAGCAGTACTTC. The chain recombines TRBV5-1 with TRBJ2-7, with TRBD2 as a possible D gene (6 bases). The V gene lost 1 base and the J gene lost 2 bases, with 10 bases spanning the gap. CDR3 length: 14 residues. The germline CDR1 and CDR2 sequences are SGHRS and YFSETQ.

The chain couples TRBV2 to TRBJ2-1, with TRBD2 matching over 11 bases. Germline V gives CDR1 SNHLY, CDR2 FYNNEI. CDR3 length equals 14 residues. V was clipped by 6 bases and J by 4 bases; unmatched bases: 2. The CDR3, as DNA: TGTGCCAGCAGCACTAGCGGGGGTTACAATGAGCAGTTCTTC. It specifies CASSTSGGYNEQFF.